This T cell receptor beta chain was recorded in a study of a mutant IDH1 vaccine in newly diagnosed glioma. Specified time point: week 47, end of study. One vaccine dose held 300 ug of mutant IDH1 20-mer peptide and came with topical imiquimod. The CDR3 extends over 13 amino acids. About this clone itself: Its antigen is not known.

The protocol was immunoSEQ multiplex PCR, while the TCRdb copy is restricted to in-frame clones and leaves out a portion. There are 50,000 or so clones in the sample; about four fifths occur only once, and around 4.7% lies in the top ten. This sequence joins TRBV21-1 and TRBJ1-4; TRBD1, the table's D call, lacks a check against the DNA. TRBV21-1 is a recognized pseudogene. The sample in question was PBMCs, obtained from a glioma patient whose treatment included an IDH1 peptide vaccine. This receptor was taken from a woman aged 25 to 39 with glioma. Some clones in this sample may be carry-over from other donors' samples. The CDR3 nucleotides are TGTGCCAGCAGCAAGGGACAGAATGAAAAACTGTTTTTT. Translation gives CASSKGQNEKLFF.